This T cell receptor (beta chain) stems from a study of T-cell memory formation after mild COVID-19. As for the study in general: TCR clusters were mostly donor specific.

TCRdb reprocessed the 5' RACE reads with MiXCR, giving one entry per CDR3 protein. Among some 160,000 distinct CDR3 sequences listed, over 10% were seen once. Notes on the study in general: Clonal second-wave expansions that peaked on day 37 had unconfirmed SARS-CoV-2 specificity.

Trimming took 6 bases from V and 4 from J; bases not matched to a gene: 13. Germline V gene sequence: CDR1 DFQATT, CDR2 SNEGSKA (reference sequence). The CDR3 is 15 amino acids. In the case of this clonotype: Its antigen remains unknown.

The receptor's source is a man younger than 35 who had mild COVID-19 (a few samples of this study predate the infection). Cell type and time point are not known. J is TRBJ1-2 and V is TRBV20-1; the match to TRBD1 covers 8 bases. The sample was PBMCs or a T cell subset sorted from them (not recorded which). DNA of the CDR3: TGCAGTGCCCCCGACAGGGGAAAGTGGAGCTATGGCTACACCTTC. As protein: CSAPDRGKWSYGYTF.